Given below is one T cell receptor (beta chain) in context. The age range of participants was 18 to 89 years, with residence in about two dozen US areas. A COVID-19 case was met by exposed participants within 2 weeks before study entry. Measured with immunoSEQ multiplex PCR; TCRdb has only the in-frame clones, and not every one. The data contain about 240,000 clones, 83% of them singletons. These data are taken from a study of blood T cell repertoires in COVID-19. Study context: Sites across the United States, Italy and Spain contributed samples from acute and convalescent COVID-19. PBMCs, B-cell-depleted T cells, or T cells provided the cDNA or gDNA that made up the material.

Germline V CDR1 and CDR2: KGHSH, LQKENI. The length of the CDR3 is 17 residues. V was clipped by 1 base and J by 2 bases; unmatched bases: 4. The rearrangement uses TRBV18 and TRBJ2-1; the match to TRBD1 covers 11 bases. Input material: PBMCs or T cells enriched from blood (not recorded which). This receptor was identified in a woman between 35 and 50 years old who had been exposed to COVID-19. The CDR3 loop is CASSPLTDRGPYNEQFF. The CDR3 nucleotides read TGTGCCAGCTCACCACTCACGGACAGGGGGCCCTACAATGAGCAGTTCTTC.